This T cell receptor beta chain was sequenced for a study of blood T cell repertoires in COVID-19. Using immunoSEQ multiplex PCR, the repertoire was profiled, and TCRdb retains in-frame clones only, with some absent. The table has roughly 200,000 clones, 84% seen once. Trimming pared 4 bases from V and 4 bases from J, leaving 14 bases between. The CDR3 consists of 15 residues. Per germline, CDR1 KGHSH and CDR2 LQKENI. What was sequenced was peripheral blood. The TCR sequence derives from a human donor in a cohort sampled during active COVID-19. The chain combines TRBV18 with TRBJ2-1, with D possibly matching TRBD1 (7 bases). CDR3 bases: TGTGCCAGCTCACAAGGGGGCGGGAATTACAATGAGCAGTTCTTC. It codes for CASSQGGGNYNEQFF.